These 15 T cell receptor beta chains share one sample of origin, sequenced in a study of cytomegalovirus exposure and HLA in healthy donors. With 60 Vbeta and 13 Jbeta primers, the PCR was carried out. Profiling relied on immunoSEQ multiplex PCR, and the TCRdb table lists in-frame clones only, not all of them. The sample has 160,000 or so clones, around 83% seen once. Sample: PBMCs. The receptor set was obtained from a man aged 45-65 years in good health and CMV-seropositive.

V gene TRBV7-2 combines with J gene TRBJ2-1; 7 bases match TRBD1. The CDR3 is 15 amino acids. Germline V gene lookup returns CDR1 SGHTA and CDR2 FQGNSA. The V gene end was trimmed by 2 bases and the J gene end by 0 bases; junction bases not matched to a gene: 1. For the CDR3, the DNA is TGTGCCAGCAGCTTAAACAGGGGCTCCTACAATGAGCAGTTCTTC. The encoded protein is CASSLNRGSYNEQFF.

V usage is TRBV21-1 and J usage is TRBJ1-1; TRBD1 is the table's D call and was not checked against the DNA. TRBV21-1 is a known pseudogene. This CDR3 has 14 amino acids. This CDR3 reads CASSKQGANTEAFF. CDR3 bases: TGTGCCAGCAGCAAACAGGGGGCGAACACTGAAGCTTTCTTT.

The rearrangement links TRBV30 to TRBJ1-1; D is possibly TRBD1 (6 bases). The CDR3 contains 13 residues. Germline V gene lookup returns CDR1 GTSNPN and CDR2 SVGIG (reference sequence). Trimming pared 2 bases from V and 2 bases from J, leaving 9 bases between. CDR3 sequence reads: CAWSLGHNTEAFF. The CDR3, as DNA: TGTGCCTGGAGTTTGGGACATAACACTGAAGCTTTCTTT.

V gene TRBV7-2 combines with J gene TRBJ2-1; TRBD2 matches 7 bases. CDR1 is SGHTA, CDR2 FQGNSA, per germline. With 5 bases clipped from V and 0 bases from J, the junction kept 4 bases outside the gene matches. There are 15 residues in the CDR3. The CDR3 spells CASSRLANSYNEQFF. The CDR3 bases are TGTGCCAGCAGCCGACTAGCCAACTCCTACAATGAGCAGTTCTTC.

CDR3 in DNA: TGTGCCAGCAGCGTAGGAGGCGGGGTAGGCACAGATACGCAGTATTTT. As protein: CASSVGGGVGTDTQYF. This chain uses TRBV9 with TRBJ2-3; a possible D gene is TRBD2 (6 bases). The CDR3 is 16 amino acids. Trimming stripped 0 bases from V and 1 base from J, with 12 bases between. Germline assignment: CDR1 SGDLS and CDR2 YYNGEE.

The chain couples TRBV5-5 to TRBJ1-1, with 9 nucleotides matching TRBD1. From germline, CDR1 is SGHKS and CDR2 YYEKEE (reference sequence). CDR3 length equals 14 residues. The V segment lost 4 bases and the J segment 4 bases; nucleotides outside the gene matches: 5. The CDR3, as DNA: TGTGCCAGCAGCGACAGGGGGGGTTCCACTGAAGCTTTCTTT. Its translation is CASSDRGGSTEAFF.

The chain's CDR3 is CASSLGGTGASYEQYF. CDR3 sequence (DNA): TGTGCCAGCAGCTTAGGAGGGACAGGAGCCTCCTACGAGCAGTACTTC. The J gene is TRBJ2-7, the V gene TRBV11-2; 8 nucleotides match TRBD1. Germline trimming cut 1 base from V and 0 bases from J; bases unmatched to any gene: 5. Germline assignment: CDR1 SGHAT and CDR2 FQNNGV. CDR3 length equals 16 residues.

The rearrangement links TRBV6-7 to TRBJ2-5; D is possibly TRBD2 (6 bases). TRBV6-7 is assigned to the ORF class and has an uncertain function. CDR3 length equals 13 residues. V lost 8 bases to trimming and J lost 2 bases, with 12 bases between them. The CDR3 nucleotides read TGTGCCAGCCCAGCGGGTGCTCAAGAGACCCAGTACTTC. This encodes CASPAGAQETQYF.

The chain joins TRBV28 to TRBJ2-1; TRBD2 agrees at 11 bases. The V gene end was trimmed by 7 bases and the J gene end by 4 bases; junction bases not matched to a gene: 6. The CDR3 totals 15 residues. Germline CDR1 and CDR2: MDHEN and SYDVKM. CDR3 in DNA: TGTGCCAGCACCTCCGGGACTAGCGGATACAATGAGCAGTTCTTC. Translating gives CASTSGTSGYNEQFF.

V and J are TRBV7-9 and TRBJ2-3; 10 positions agree with TRBD1. The CDR3 has 16 amino acids. In germline, CDR1 is SEHNR, CDR2 FQNEAQ (reference sequence). The trim removed 1 base at V and 6 bases at J, leaving 7 bases unmatched. The CDR3 nucleotides are TGTGCCAGCAGCTTAGGGGACAGGGGATATTTGGATACGCAGTATTTT. It encodes CASSLGDRGYLDTQYF.

This chain joins TRBV14 and TRBJ2-7; TRBD2 matches at 8 bases. Trimming at V came to 1 base and at J to 6 bases, leaving 2 bases not matched to a gene. The length of the CDR3 is 13 residues. Germline assignment: CDR1 SGHDN and CDR2 FVKESK. Here the CDR3 DNA reads TGTGCCAGCAGCCAAGTTGCGGGGGGCGAGCAGTACTTC. Its translation is CASSQVAGGEQYF.

Of note for this clone: Different DNA sequences within this sample yield the same CDR3. The J gene is TRBJ2-3, the V gene TRBV30; the match to TRBD2 covers 10 bases. The CDR3 consists of 14 residues. The V and J ends lost 0 bases and 4 bases, in that order; junction bases with no gene match: 1. CDR1 and CDR2 from the germline V gene are GTSNPN and SVGIG (reference sequence). CDR3 sequence reads: CAWSVAGGPDTQYF. CDR3 DNA: TGTGCCTGGAGTGTAGCGGGAGGGCCAGATACGCAGTATTTT.

The table lists this clone with a count of one. This chain links TRBV9 with TRBJ2-2, with TRBD2 as a possible D gene (5 bases). The germline gives CDR1 SGDLS, CDR2 YYNGEE. V gave up 4 bases and J gave up 7 bases, with 11 bases separating them. There are 13 residues in the CDR3. CDR3 bases: TGTGCCAGCAGCCCTCAACGGGGCGGGGAGCTGTTTTTT. Translating it yields CASSPQRGGELFF.

The V and J genes are TRBV9 and TRBJ2-7; TRBD1 might be the D (6 bases). V was clipped by 3 bases and J by 1 base, with 11 bases between them. The germline gives CDR1 SGDLS, CDR2 YYNGEE. The CDR3 has 14 amino acids. CDR3 bases: TGTGCCAGCAGCGCCAACAGGGCTTCCTACGAGCAGTACTTC. Translation gives CASSANRASYEQYF.

The V gene is TRBV5-1, the J gene TRBJ2-7; tentatively, D is TRBD2 (6 bases). With 0 bases removed from V and 3 bases from J, the gap between germline ends came to 7 bases. The CDR3 runs 13 residues. CDR1 is SGHRS, CDR2 YFSETQ, per germline. CDR3 protein: CASSLGGDYEQYF. The CDR3 region has the DNA TGCGCCAGCAGCTTGGGCGGGGACTACGAGCAGTACTTC.